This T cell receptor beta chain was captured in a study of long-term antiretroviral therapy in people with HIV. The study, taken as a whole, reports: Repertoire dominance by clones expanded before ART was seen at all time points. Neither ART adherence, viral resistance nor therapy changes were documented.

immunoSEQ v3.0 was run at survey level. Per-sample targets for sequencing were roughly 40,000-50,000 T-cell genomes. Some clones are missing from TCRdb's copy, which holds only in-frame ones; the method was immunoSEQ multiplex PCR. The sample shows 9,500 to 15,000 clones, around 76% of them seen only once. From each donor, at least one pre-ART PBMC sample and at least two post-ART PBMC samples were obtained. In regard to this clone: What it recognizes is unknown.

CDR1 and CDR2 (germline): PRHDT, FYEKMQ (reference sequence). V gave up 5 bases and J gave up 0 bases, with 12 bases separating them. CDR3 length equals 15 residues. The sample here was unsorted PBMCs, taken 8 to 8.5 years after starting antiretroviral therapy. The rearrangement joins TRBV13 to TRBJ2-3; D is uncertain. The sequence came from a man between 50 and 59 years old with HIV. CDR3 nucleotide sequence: TGTGCCAGCAGCCGTGAACACAGTAGCACAGATACGCAGTATTTT. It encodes CASSREHSSTDTQYF.